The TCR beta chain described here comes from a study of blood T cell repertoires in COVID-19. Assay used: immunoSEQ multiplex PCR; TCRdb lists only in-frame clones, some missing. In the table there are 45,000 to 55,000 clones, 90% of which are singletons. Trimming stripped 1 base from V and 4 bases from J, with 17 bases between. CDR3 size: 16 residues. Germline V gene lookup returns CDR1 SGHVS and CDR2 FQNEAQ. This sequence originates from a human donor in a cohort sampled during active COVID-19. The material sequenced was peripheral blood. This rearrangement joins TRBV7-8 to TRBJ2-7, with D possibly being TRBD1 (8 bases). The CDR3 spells CASSLDIGQGLYEQYF. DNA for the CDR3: TGTGCCAGCAGCTTAGATATCGGACAGGGACTATACGAGCAGTACTTC.